Below, 19 T cell receptor beta chains from the same sample are listed, as sequenced in a study of blood T cells in healthy people across ages. Through a sample-barcoded 5' primer and a J-beta primer mix, a second PCR was run for about 6 to 12 cycles. TCRdb independently ran MiXCR on the 5' RACE reads; one entry per CDR3 protein. Among roughly 860,000 distinct CDR3 sequences listed, approximately 67% were seen once. The sequencing input was blood. The source of these receptors is a man aged 30-40 years in good health.

The rearrangement joins TRBV7-2 to TRBJ2-3; a weak D match, TRBD2 (6 bases). Trimming stripped 4 bases from V and 2 bases from J, with 10 bases between. CDR3 length equals 14 residues. In germline, CDR1 is SGHTA, CDR2 FQGNSA. The CDR3 loop is CASSYGLFTDTQYF. As DNA, the CDR3 is TGTGCCAGCAGCTATGGACTATTCACAGATACGCAGTATTTT. The full variable domain, completed using reference TRBV7-2 and TRBJ2-3, is GAGVSQSPSNKVTEKGKDVELRCDPISGHTALYWYRQSLGQGLEFLIYFQGNSAPDKSGLPSDRFSAERTGGSVSTLTIQRTQQEDSAVYLCASSYGLFTDTQYFGPGTRLTVL.

This clonotype turned up a few times. This chain connects TRBV11-2 to TRBJ2-5; D gene ambiguous. V lost 5 bases, J lost 5 bases, and 9 bases lay in between. From germline, CDR1 is SGHAT and CDR2 FQNNGV. CDR3 size: 12 residues. The CDR3 loop is CASSPVAETQYF. DNA of the CDR3: TGTGCCAGCAGCCCCGTTGCGGAGACCCAGTACTTC. Full variable domain (missing parts from reference TRBV11-2 and TRBJ2-5): EAGVAQSPRYKIIEKRQSVAFWCNPISGHATLYWYQQILGQGPKLLIQFQNNGVVDDSQLPKDRFSAERLKGVDSTLKIQPAKLEDSAVYLCASSPVAETQYFGPGTRLLVL.

J is TRBJ2-3 and V is TRBV4-2; TRBD1 is a possible D gene (6 bases). This CDR3 spans 14 amino acids. V lost 5 bases and J lost 2, with 11 bases in between. Per germline, CDR1 LGHNA and CDR2 YNFKEQ. This CDR3 is CASSERTATDTQYF. The CDR3 coding sequence is TGTGCCAGCAGCGAAAGGACAGCCACAGATACGCAGTATTTT.

V is TRBV5-6 and J is TRBJ2-1; D is ambiguous. The CDR3 covers 14 residues. Germline assignment: CDR1 SGHDT and CDR2 YYEEEE. V lost 3 bases, J lost 0 bases, and 7 bases lay in between. The CDR3 is CASSSDISYNEQFF. The CDR3, as DNA: TGTGCCAGCAGCTCCGACATCTCCTACAATGAGCAGTTCTTC.

This chain uses TRBV6-5 with TRBJ2-7, with D possibly being TRBD2 (6 bases). CDR3 length: 15 residues. Germline assignment: CDR1 MNHEY and CDR2 SVGAGI. V dropped 8 bases and J dropped 0 bases, with 17 bases sitting between them. The CDR3 bases are TGTGCCAGCGCCAACCAGGCGGGGAACTCCTACGAGCAGTACTTC. As protein: CASANQAGNSYEQYF.

The chain joins TRBV12-3 or TRBV12-4 to TRBJ2-3, with 10 nucleotides matching TRBD1. Trimming took 4 bases from V and 5 from J; bases not matched to a gene: 6. There are 15 residues in the CDR3. The CDR3 DNA follows: TGTGCCAGCAGTTACGCGGGACAGGGGATAGATACGCAGTATTTT. It is translated as CASSYAGQGIDTQYF.

The V and J genes are TRBV20-1 and TRBJ1-6; 9 bases are shared with TRBD1. CDR1 and CDR2 from the germline V gene are DFQATT and SNEGSKA (reference sequence). V lost 0 bases to trimming and J lost 10 bases; unmatched junction nucleotides: 10. The CDR3 is 16 amino acids. In nucleotides, the CDR3 is TGCAGTGCTAGAGATCAGAAAGGACAGGGGCTCTCACCCCTCCACTTT. It encodes CSARDQKGQGLSPLHF.

This clonotype came up once. The chain combines TRBV20-1 with TRBJ1-2; no definite D call. There are 14 residues in the CDR3. Trimming left V 1 base short and J 6 bases short, with 15 bases between. Germline loops: CDR1 DFQATT, CDR2 SNEGSKA (reference sequence). The DNA for the CDR3 is TGCAGTGCTAGAGTCCGGGGATATCAAGATGGCTACACCTTC. Translating gives CSARVRGYQDGYTF.

V is TRBV20-1 and J is TRBJ2-5; D is unclear. Between the trimmed V and J ends, which lost 1 base and 5 bases, there was a span of 5 bases. Germline V gives CDR1 DFQATT, CDR2 SNEGSKA (reference sequence). The CDR3 consists of 11 residues. For the CDR3, the DNA is TGCAGTGCTAGAGTTGGTGAGACCCAGTACTTC. It translates to CSARVGETQYF.

A note on this clonotype: Germline is not matched at one junction end, which may reflect a read error. This CDR3 is CANSQDETRGRIQYF. The DNA for the CDR3 is TGTGCCAACAGCCAAGATGAAACTAGGGGGAGGATCCAGTACTTC. The chain uses TRBV3-1 and TRBJ2-5, with D perhaps assigned TRBD1 or TRBD2 (6 bases each). CDR3 length: 15 amino acids. The germline V gene has CDR1 LGHDT and CDR2 YNNKEL (reference sequence).

Notes on this clonotype: This may stem from a read error, because a much larger clone lies one nucleotide away. CDR3 DNA: TGTGCCACCCAGGGGAACACTGAAGCTTTCTTT. This translates into CATQGNTEAFF. V is TRBV24-1 and J is TRBJ1-1; possibly TRBD1 for D (5 bases). From germline, CDR1 is KGHDR and CDR2 SFDVKD. Trimming pared 9 bases from V and 1 base from J, leaving 5 bases between. This CDR3 is built from 11 residues.

The V call is TRBV24-1, the J call TRBJ2-5; no clear D. The CDR3 length is 16 residues. Trimming shortened V by 4 bases and J by 2 bases, and 16 bases separated the two germline ends. In germline, CDR1 is KGHDR, CDR2 SFDVKD. As DNA, the CDR3 is TGTGCCACCAGTGACCCGGGCAGCCTTGGACAAGAGACCCAGTACTTC. This translates into CATSDPGSLGQETQYF.

Worth noting for this clonotype: A much larger clone lies a single base off, so this may be a read error. This rearrangement joins TRBV7-3 to TRBJ1-6, with 7 bases aligning to TRBD1. Germline V gene data show CDR1 as SGHTA and CDR2 as FQGTGA. The V gene end was trimmed by 5 bases and the J gene end by 12 bases; junction bases not matched to a gene: 10. The CDR3 runs to 14 residues. The CDR3 coding sequence is TGTGCCAGCAGCACCACAGGGGCGCGTTTACCCCTCCACTTT. It yields the protein CASSTTGARLPLHF.

The CDR3 protein is CASSLEGGGYNEQYF. The CDR3 DNA reads as TGTGCCAGCAGCTTAGAGGGGGGGGGTTACAATGAGCAGTACTTC. The chain uses TRBV7-2 and TRBJ2-5; a weak D match, TRBD2 (7 bases). V gave up 1 base and J gave up 11 bases, with 20 bases separating them. Germline V gene lookup returns CDR1 SGHTA and CDR2 FQGNSA. This CDR3 spans 15 amino acids.

V is TRBV4-2 and J is TRBJ2-1; D perhaps matches TRBD2 (5 bases). Germline CDR1 and CDR2: LGHNA and YNFKEQ. Trimming shortened V by 5 bases and J by 9 bases, and 11 bases separated the two germline ends. This CDR3 is 12 amino acids long. This CDR3 is CASSSRGSEQFF. The CDR3 DNA is TGTGCCAGCAGCTCTCGGGGTTCTGAGCAGTTCTTC.

This clonotype was detected a few times. An end of the junction differs from the germline gene, which may be a read error. The J gene is TRBJ2-1, the V gene TRBV13; D perhaps matches TRBD2 (6 bases). CDR3 size: 13 residues. CDR1 is PRHDT and CDR2 is FYEKMQ in the germline V gene (reference sequence). CDR3 DNA sequence: TGTGCCAGCAGCGTAGGGGTCGGGGGTGAGCAGTTCTTC. Translated, it gives CASSVGVGGEQFF.

This chain links TRBV5-5 with TRBJ1-4, with D possibly matching TRBD1 (6 bases). Germline V gene sequence: CDR1 SGHKS, CDR2 YYEKEE (reference sequence). V gave up 4 bases and J gave up 3 bases, with 13 bases separating them. The CDR3 contains 15 residues. The CDR3 region has the DNA TGTGCCAGCAGCGATACAGGGCTCCCTAATGAAAAACTGTTTTTT. This codes for CASSDTGLPNEKLFF.

The chain is built from TRBV7-2 and TRBJ1-6; D possibly corresponds to TRBD1 (5 bases). This CDR3 has 13 amino acids. Trimming cost V 4 bases and J 11 bases, with 12 bases left between them. Germline V CDR1 and CDR2: SGHTA, FQGNSA. For the CDR3, the DNA is TGTGCCAGCAGCTCATTCCAGGGACCACCCCTCCACTTT. It translates to CASSSFQGPPLHF.

V usage is TRBV3-1 and J usage is TRBJ2-2, with 16 positions matching TRBD2. This CDR3 has 20 residues. Germline CDR1 is LGHDT and CDR2 is YNNKEL (reference sequence). J lost 3 bases, V lost 5 bases, and 12 bases had no gene match. Written as DNA, the CDR3 is TGTGCCAGCAGCAAGCGTCCCGGGACTAGCGGGGGGGCCTACACCGGGGAGCTGTTTTTT. The encoded protein is CASSKRPGTSGGAYTGELFF.